This record looks at one TCR beta chain sequence and its context. Its antigen is unknown. This CDR3 region has 15 residues. Germline V lookup: CDR1 MNHEY, CDR2 SMNVEV (reference sequence). V was clipped by 5 bases and J by 4 bases; unmatched bases: 10. The sample comes from a study of cytomegalovirus exposure and HLA in healthy donors. Whole-study context: Of the donors genotyped, about 410 in all, 75% to 90% fell in the Caucasian-associated ancestry cluster.

The study's findings and limits: Earlier results showed most TCR beta V segments being productive about 90% or about 30% of the time. Relative to the approximately 700-donor mean, N-insertions were reportedly fewer in an Asian-associated ancestry cluster in a later analysis.

Primers for the PCR totalled 60 Vbeta and 13 Jbeta. The data were produced by immunoSEQ multiplex PCR, yet TCRdb's version contains in-frame clones alone and is incomplete. The repertoire has about 130,000 clones, 75% to 85% of them found once; the top ten carry just under 3%. The clonotype comes from a woman under 30 in good health and CMV-seropositive. The sample was PBMCs. The chain has TRBV27 and TRBJ1-2; 7 bases are a match to TRBD1. The CDR3 is CASSPAPGQIYGYTF. The DNA for the CDR3 is TGTGCCAGCAGTCCAGCTCCGGGACAGATCTATGGCTACACCTTC.